The entry below describes one T cell receptor beta chain. Its target is unknown. J gave up 11 bases and V 5 bases, and 6 bases lay outside the gene matches. The CDR3 sequence is 12 residues long. Germline CDR1 is SGHVS and CDR2 is FQNEAQ. The record originates from a study of shared clonotypes between healthy human individuals. Study-level results: The study sampled only blood, and tissue repertoires likely differ.

Deep-level assay runs were performed. Repertoires were generated with immunoSEQ multiplex PCR, while TCRdb's copy carries only in-frame clones and drops some. Altogether 1,500,000 or so clones are present, approximately 97% being singletons, with the ten largest covering roughly 1.2%. The sequenced sample was naive CD4+ T cells sorted from blood. Subset here: CD45RA+ positively selected. This TCR derives from a man aged 25-45 years in good health. V gene TRBV7-8 combines with J gene TRBJ2-1; 7 bases fit TRBD1. The DNA of the CDR3 is TGTGCCAGCAGCCCGGAGACAGGGAAGCAGTTCTTC. Its protein is CASSPETGKQFF.